These T cell receptor beta chains were read from a single sample in a study of T cells in narcolepsy. The table came from immunoSEQ multiplex PCR; TCRdb's copy has only in-frame clones and leaves some out. The repertoire holds around 22,000 clones, with about 86% as singletons. Material: memory (CD45RA-) CD4+ T cells from blood. The receptors derive from a human donor in good health. CDR3s include the opening cysteine and the closing phenylalanine or tryptophan. The order of the fields is CDR3 protein, CDR3 DNA, J gene, D gene, clone size, V gene. A D gene is named only where the DNA matches it firmly. Size is omitted from some rows. Given values are once, few, many or a class for expanded clones.

CDR3 protein: CASSEGGLGEKLFF
CDR3 DNA: TGTGCCAGCAGTGAAGGGGGCTTAGGGGAAAAACTGTTTTTT
J gene: TRBJ1-4
D gene: TRBD1
clone size: .
V gene: TRBV6-5

CDR3 protein: CASSLNQNTEAFF
CDR3 DNA: TGTGCCAGCAGCTTGAATCAGAACACTGAAGCTTTCTTT
J gene: TRBJ1-1
D gene: .
clone size: .
V gene: TRBV5-6

CDR3 protein: CASSLGGGWNTEAFF
CDR3 DNA: TGCGCCAGCAGCTTGGGAGGGGGGTGGAACACTGAAGCTTTCTTT
J gene: TRBJ1-1
D gene: .
clone size: .
V gene: TRBV5-1

CDR3 protein: CASSLASNEQFF
CDR3 DNA: TGCGCCAGCAGCTTGGCGTCGAATGAGCAGTTCTTC
J gene: TRBJ2-1
D gene: .
clone size: .
V gene: TRBV5-1

CDR3 protein: CASSPVLETQYF
CDR3 DNA: TGTGCCAGCTCACCGGTTCTGGAGACCCAGTACTTC
J gene: TRBJ2-5
D gene: .
clone size: .
V gene: TRBV18

CDR3 protein: CASSSLTFAPTNEKLFF
CDR3 DNA: TGTGCCAGCAGTTCCCTGACTTTCGCCCCAACTAATGAAAAACTGTTTTTT
J gene: TRBJ1-4
D gene: .
clone size: .
V gene: TRBV6-8

CDR3 protein: CASSRPLGDEQYF
CDR3 DNA: TGTGCCAGCAGTCGGCCGCTAGGGGACGAGCAGTACTTC
J gene: TRBJ2-7
D gene: .
clone size: once
V gene: TRBV27

CDR3 protein: CASRRDRGPQAFF
CDR3 DNA: TGTGCCAGCAGGAGGGACAGGGGTCCGCAAGCTTTCTTT
J gene: TRBJ1-1
D gene: TRBD1
clone size: .
V gene: TRBV2

CDR3 protein: CASSPRNEQFF
CDR3 DNA: TGCGCCAGCAGTCCACGCAATGAGCAGTTCTTC
J gene: TRBJ2-1
D gene: .
clone size: once
V gene: TRBV23-1

CDR3 protein: CASSRLIAGGGNEQFF
CDR3 DNA: TGTGCCAGCAGCCGATTAATAGCGGGGGGGGGCAATGAGCAGTTCTTC
J gene: TRBJ2-1
D gene: TRBD2
clone size: .
V gene: TRBV27

CDR3 protein: CASSEGGQGEETQYF
CDR3 DNA: TGTGCCAGCAGTGAAGGGGGACAGGGCGAAGAGACCCAGTACTTC
J gene: TRBJ2-5
D gene: TRBD1
clone size: few
V gene: TRBV2

CDR3 protein: CASSTASIGEKLFF
CDR3 DNA: TGCGCCAGCAGCACCGCCAGTATTGGTGAAAAACTGTTTTTT
J gene: TRBJ1-4
D gene: .
clone size: .
V gene: TRBV5-1

CDR3 protein: CASRGLGDRPYEQYF
CDR3 DNA: TGTGCCAGCAGGGGGCTGGGGGACAGACCCTACGAGCAGTACTTC
J gene: TRBJ2-7
D gene: TRBD1
clone size: .
V gene: TRBV2

CDR3 protein: CASGLGAVGRGRQGWTGELFF
CDR3 DNA: TGTGCTAGTGGTTTGGGGGCGGTTGGGCGGGGTCGACAGGGTTGGACCGGGGAGCTGTTTTTT
J gene: TRBJ2-2
D gene: .
clone size: few
V gene: TRBV12-5

CDR3 protein: CASSLNSLNYGYTF
CDR3 DNA: TGTGCCAGCAGCTTAAACAGCCTAAACTATGGCTACACCTTC
J gene: TRBJ1-2
D gene: .
clone size: .
V gene: TRBV11-1

CDR3 protein: CASSIALSGNTIYF
CDR3 DNA: TGTGCCAGTAGTATTGCGCTATCTGGAAACACCATATATTTT
J gene: TRBJ1-3
D gene: .
clone size: .
V gene: TRBV19

CDR3 protein: CASSLVETQYF
CDR3 DNA: TGTGCCAGCAGCTTGGTAGAGACCCAGTACTTC
J gene: TRBJ2-5
D gene: .
clone size: .
V gene: TRBV7-2